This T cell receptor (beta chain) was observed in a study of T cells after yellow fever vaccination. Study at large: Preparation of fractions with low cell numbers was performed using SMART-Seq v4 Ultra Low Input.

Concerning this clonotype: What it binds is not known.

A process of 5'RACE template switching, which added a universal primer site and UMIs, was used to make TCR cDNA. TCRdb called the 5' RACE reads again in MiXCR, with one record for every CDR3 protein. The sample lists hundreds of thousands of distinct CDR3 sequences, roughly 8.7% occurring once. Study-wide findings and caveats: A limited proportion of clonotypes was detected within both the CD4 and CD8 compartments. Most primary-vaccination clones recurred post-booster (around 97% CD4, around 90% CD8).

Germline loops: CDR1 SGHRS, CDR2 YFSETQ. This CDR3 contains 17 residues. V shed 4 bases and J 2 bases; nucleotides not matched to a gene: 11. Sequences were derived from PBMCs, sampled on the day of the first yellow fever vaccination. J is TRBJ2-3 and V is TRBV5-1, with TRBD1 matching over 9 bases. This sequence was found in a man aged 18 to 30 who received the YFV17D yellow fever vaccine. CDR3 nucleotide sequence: TGCGCCAGCAGCAAAGGATCCGGGACAGGGTACACAGATACGCAGTATTTT. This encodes CASSKGSGTGYTDTQYF.